What follows are 15 T cell receptor beta chains derived from one specimen sequenced in a study of graft-versus-host responses after intestinal transplantation. Produced via immunoSEQ multiplex PCR; TCRdb's table is partial and in-frame only. The sample includes roughly 96,000 clones, roughly 91% of them seen just once. The antigens for these receptors are not known. The sequences come from unstimulated CD8+ T cells sorted from spleen or lymph node cells, collected before intestinal transplant. The receptors derive from a human donor who received an intestinal transplant.

The genes are TRBV6-5 and TRBJ2-5; 14 bases are shared with TRBD2. The CDR3 has 16 amino acids. Germline-derived CDR1 and CDR2 are MNHEY and SVGAGI. V lost 2 bases, J lost 1 base, and 0 bases stayed unmatched. The CDR3 here is CASSYGTSGGQETQYF. The CDR3, as DNA: TGTGCCAGCAGTTACGGGACTAGCGGGGGCCAAGAGACCCAGTACTTC.

This chain connects TRBV9 to TRBJ1-1; tentative D call: TRBD1 (5 bases). V was cut by 3 bases and J by 3 bases, with 9 bases left in between. In germline, CDR1 is SGDLS, CDR2 YYNGEE. The CDR3 is 13 residues long. The CDR3 DNA is TGTGCCAGCAGCGAACAGGCGTACACTGAAGCTTTCTTT. Its translation is CASSEQAYTEAFF. The whole variable domain, remainder taken from reference TRBV9 and TRBJ1-1, is DSGVTQTPKHLITATGQRVTLRCSPRSGDLSVYWYQQSLDQGLQFLIQYYNGEERAKGNILERFSAQQFPDLHSELNLSSLELGDSALYFCASSEQAYTEAFFGQGTRLTVV.

This chain connects TRBV4-1 to TRBJ2-1, with 10 bases that match TRBD2. The CDR3 is 15 amino acids. Losses at the gene ends were 0 bases for V and 7 bases for J; bases not matched to a gene: 3. Germline CDR1 is MGHRA and CDR2 is YSYEKL. The DNA for the CDR3 is TGCGCCAGCAGCCAAGAACAGCGGGAGGGAAATGAGCAGTTCTTC. This gives the protein CASSQEQREGNEQFF.

The chain combines TRBV6-5 with TRBJ2-1; D is uncertain. The V end was cut by 6 bases, the J end by 0 bases, with 9 bases between. Per the germline V gene, CDR1 is MNHEY and CDR2 is SVGAGI. The CDR3 covers 14 residues. Here the CDR3 DNA reads TGTGCCAGCAGGCTAGAGAGCTCCTACAATGAGCAGTTCTTC. As protein: CASRLESSYNEQFF.

The rearrangement uses TRBV6-6 and TRBJ2-7; 7 bases agree with TRBD2. CDR1 and CDR2 (germline): MNHNY, SVGAGI (reference sequence). CDR3 length: 12 amino acids. Trimming at V came to 6 bases and at J to 5 bases, leaving 4 bases not matched to a gene. DNA of the CDR3: TGTGCCAGCAGCCGGGGGGTCGACGAGCAGTACTTC. This encodes CASSRGVDEQYF.

The genes are TRBV28 and TRBJ1-2, with TRBD1 as a possible D gene (5 bases). CDR1 MDHEN and CDR2 SYDVKM come from the germline V gene. This CDR3 spans 15 amino acids. V lost 3 bases and J lost 5, with 16 bases in between. CDR3 amino acids: CASSFSPGNSYGYTF. Here the CDR3 DNA reads TGTGCCAGCAGTTTTTCCCCAGGGAATAGTTATGGCTACACCTTC.

The chain employs TRBV28 and TRBJ2-2; tentative D call: TRBD1 (6 bases). The CDR3 is 15 residues long. Trimming removed 2 bases from V and 1 base from J, with 8 bases in between. Germline lookup yields CDR1 MDHEN and CDR2 SYDVKM. The CDR3 reads CASSLGTLNTGELFF. The DNA of the CDR3 is TGTGCCAGCAGTTTAGGGACACTGAACACCGGGGAGCTGTTTTTT.

The chain carries TRBV5-6 and TRBJ1-6; possibly TRBD1 for D (6 bases). Trimming left V 2 bases short and J 2 bases short, with 17 bases between. CDR3 length: 18 residues. CDR1 is SGHDT, CDR2 YYEEEE, per germline. CDR3 loop: CASSFRPGAMPYNSPLHF. As DNA, the CDR3 is TGTGCCAGCAGCTTTAGGCCAGGGGCAATGCCCTATAATTCACCCCTCCACTTT. The complete variable domain, with remaining parts taken from reference TRBV5-6 and TRBJ1-6, reads DAGVTQSPTHLIKTRGQQVTLRCSPKSGHDTVSWYQQALGQGPQFIFQYYEEEERQRGNFPDRFSGHQFPNYSSELNVNALLLGDSALYLCASSFRPGAMPYNSPLHFGNGTRLTVT.

The CDR3 loop reads CASSPYRGPREQYF. In DNA, the CDR3 is TGTGCCAGCAGCCCCTACAGGGGCCCTCGGGAGCAGTACTTC. The rearrangement links TRBV7-9 to TRBJ2-7, with 7 bases identical to TRBD1. After removal of 5 bases from V and 7 bases from J, the junction contained 11 bases not matched to a gene. This CDR3 is 14 amino acids long. Germline CDR1 and CDR2: SEHNR and FQNEAQ (reference sequence).

The chain employs TRBV6-5 and TRBJ2-2; D may be TRBD1 (5 bases). V gave up 7 bases and J gave up 5 bases, with 17 bases separating them. The CDR3 spans 15 residues. In germline, CDR1 is MNHEY, CDR2 SVGAGI. CDR3 sequence reads: CASNTHKDSTGELFF. The CDR3 coding sequence is TGTGCCAGCAATACACATAAAGACAGTACCGGGGAGCTGTTTTTT.

The chain employs TRBV7-9 and TRBJ2-7, with 14 bases identical to TRBD2. J gave up 4 bases and V 5 bases, and 4 bases lay outside the gene matches. The CDR3 has 15 residues. The germline gives CDR1 SEHNR, CDR2 FQNEAQ (reference sequence). This chain's CDR3 is CASSPRLAGGYEQYF. Written as DNA, the CDR3 is TGTGCCAGCAGCCCCCGACTAGCGGGAGGGTACGAGCAGTACTTC.

The chain couples TRBV9 to TRBJ2-3, with 12 nucleotides matching TRBD2. The V gene end was trimmed by 0 bases and the J gene end by 1 base; junction bases not matched to a gene: 0. This CDR3 comprises 16 residues. Germline assignment: CDR1 SGDLS and CDR2 YYNGEE. The DNA for the CDR3 is TGTGCCAGCAGCGTAGGGACTAGCGGGGGCACAGATACGCAGTATTTT. Translation: CASSVGTSGGTDTQYF.

This clone was detected once. V gene TRBV7-8 combines with J gene TRBJ2-7; 7 bases line up with TRBD1. CDR1 is SGHVS, CDR2 FQNEAQ, per germline. With V trimmed by 5 bases and J by 2 bases, 6 bases remained unmatched. The CDR3 has 14 amino acids. CDR3 nucleotides: TGTGCCAGCAGCGCCCCTGACAGGGCCTACGAGCAGTACTTC. This gives the protein CASSAPDRAYEQYF.

The genes are TRBV7-6 and TRBJ2-1; D is possibly TRBD1 (6 bases). The V end was cut by 1 base, the J end by 8 bases, with 18 bases between. Per the germline V gene, CDR1 is SGHVS and CDR2 is FNYEAQ. CDR3 length equals 16 residues. In nucleotides, the CDR3 is TGTGCCAGCAGCTTAGAGGTGTCAGGGGTGTTGGATGAGCAGTTCTTC. Amino acid sequence: CASSLEVSGVLDEQFF.

The rearrangement links TRBV4-3 to TRBJ2-5, with D possibly matching TRBD2 (6 bases). The CDR3 length is 15 residues. Germline CDR1 is LGHNA and CDR2 is YSLEER. The V gene lost 0 bases and the J gene lost 7 bases, with 15 bases spanning the gap. The CDR3 nucleotides are TGCGCCAGCAGCCAAGAAGTGGGGCTGGGAGGGACCCAGTACTTC. It encodes CASSQEVGLGGTQYF.